A selection of T cell receptor beta chains follows, all from one sample in a study of cytomegalovirus exposure and HLA in healthy donors. Sequencing was performed with immunoSEQ multiplex PCR; in TCRdb, only in-frame clones are kept and a portion is missing. The top ten clones hold 5.4% of a sample with roughly 160,000 clones, approximately 76% of them seen once. Sequencing input: PBMCs. The receptor set was obtained from a woman younger than 35 in good health and CMV-seropositive. The CDR3 runs from the conserved cysteine through the conserved F or W. Fields, in order: J gene, V gene, CDR3 protein.

J: TRBJ1-4; V: TRBV6-6; CDR3: CASNGDPGSNEKLFF
J: TRBJ1-5; V: TRBV29-1; CDR3: CSVGGDSNQPQHF
J: TRBJ2-5; V: TRBV9; CDR3: CASSLRTGSETQYF
J: TRBJ2-5; V: TRBV7-2; CDR3: CASSLIEAGAGETQYF
J: TRBJ2-7; V: TRBV4-1; CDR3: CASSQGRLLDRVAASSYEQYF
J: TRBJ2-2; V: TRBV30; CDR3: CAWSVLKSAGELFF
J: TRBJ2-2; V: TRBV21-1; CDR3: CASSTKQGMNTGELFF
J: TRBJ2-1; V: TRBV20-1; CDR3: CSALLYNEQFF
J: TRBJ1-5; V: TRBV6-6; CDR3: CASSYRDRYQPQHF
J: TRBJ2-3; V: TRBV7-3; CDR3: CASSPGLAPQTDTQYF
J: TRBJ1-5; V: TRBV4-3; CDR3: CASSHNGGQPQHF
J: TRBJ2-7; V: TRBV27; CDR3: CASSLSRRDRASEQYF
J: TRBJ1-2; V: TRBV2; CDR3: CASRGGQGLVYGYTF
J: TRBJ2-7; V: TRBV29-1; CDR3: CSVEETGSGSSYEQYF
J: TRBJ2-7; V: TRBV6-6; CDR3: CASSRAGTAYEQYF
J: TRBJ2-7; V: TRBV30; CDR3: CAWRVTGDGEQYF
J: TRBJ2-2; V: TRBV14; CDR3: CASSQLRAGELFF
J: TRBJ2-5; V: TRBV30; CDR3: CAWREQGALGSETQYF
J: TRBJ2-7; V: TRBV15; CDR3: CATSRGRSPDEQYF
J: TRBJ2-7; V: TRBV7-9; CDR3: CASSPRQLWGNEQYF
J: TRBJ1-2; V: TRBV30; CDR3: CAWSLRRGSYGYTF
J: TRBJ2-3; V: TRBV30; CDR3: CAWSTWRTGPFSDTQYF
J: TRBJ2-2; V: TRBV12-5; CDR3: CASGLSGGAVGELFF
J: TRBJ1-2; V: TRBV2; CDR3: CASGEEQGFSGYTF